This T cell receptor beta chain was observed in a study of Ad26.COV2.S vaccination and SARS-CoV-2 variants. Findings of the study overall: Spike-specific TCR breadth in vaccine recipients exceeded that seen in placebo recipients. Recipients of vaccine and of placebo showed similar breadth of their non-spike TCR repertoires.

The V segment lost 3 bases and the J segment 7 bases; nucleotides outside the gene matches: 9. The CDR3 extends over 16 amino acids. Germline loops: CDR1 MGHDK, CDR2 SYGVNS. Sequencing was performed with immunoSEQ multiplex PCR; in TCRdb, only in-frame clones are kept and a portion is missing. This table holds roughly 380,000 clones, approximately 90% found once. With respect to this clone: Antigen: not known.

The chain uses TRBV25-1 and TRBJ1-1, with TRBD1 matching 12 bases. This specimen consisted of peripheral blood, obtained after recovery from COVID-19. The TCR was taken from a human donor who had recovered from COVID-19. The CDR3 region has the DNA TGTGCCAGCAGTGATGTCCCGGGACAGGGGGCTGTTGAAGCTTTCTTT. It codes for CASSDVPGQGAVEAFF.